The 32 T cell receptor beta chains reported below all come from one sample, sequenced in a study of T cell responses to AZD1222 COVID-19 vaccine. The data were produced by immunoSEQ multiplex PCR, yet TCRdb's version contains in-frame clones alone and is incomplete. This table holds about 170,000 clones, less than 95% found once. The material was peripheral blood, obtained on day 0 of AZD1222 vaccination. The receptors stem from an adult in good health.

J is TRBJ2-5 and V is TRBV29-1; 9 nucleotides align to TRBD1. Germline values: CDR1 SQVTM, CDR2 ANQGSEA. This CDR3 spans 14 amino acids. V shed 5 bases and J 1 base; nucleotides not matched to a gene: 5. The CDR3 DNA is TGCAGCGTTAAGGGACAGGGTTCCCAAGAGACCCAGTACTTC. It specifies CSVKGQGSQETQYF.

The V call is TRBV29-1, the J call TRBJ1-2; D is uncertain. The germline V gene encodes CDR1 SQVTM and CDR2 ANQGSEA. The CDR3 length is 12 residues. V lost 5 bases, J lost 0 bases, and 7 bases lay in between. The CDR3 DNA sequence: TGCAGCGTTAAGTCAGCTAACTATGGCTACACCTTC. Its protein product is CSVKSANYGYTF.

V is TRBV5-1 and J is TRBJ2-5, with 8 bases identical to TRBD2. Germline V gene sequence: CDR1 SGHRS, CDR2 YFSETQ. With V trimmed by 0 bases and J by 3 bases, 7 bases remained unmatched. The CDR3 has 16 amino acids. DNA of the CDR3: TGCGCCAGCAGCTTGGGGCCAGCGGGGGTGGAAGAGACCCAGTACTTC. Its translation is CASSLGPAGVEETQYF.

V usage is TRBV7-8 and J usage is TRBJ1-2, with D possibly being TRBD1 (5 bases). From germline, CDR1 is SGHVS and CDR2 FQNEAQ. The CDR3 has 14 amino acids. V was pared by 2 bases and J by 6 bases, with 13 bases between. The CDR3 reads CASSLLQGEDGYTF. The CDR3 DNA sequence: TGTGCCAGCAGCTTACTGCAGGGCGAGGATGGCTACACCTTC.

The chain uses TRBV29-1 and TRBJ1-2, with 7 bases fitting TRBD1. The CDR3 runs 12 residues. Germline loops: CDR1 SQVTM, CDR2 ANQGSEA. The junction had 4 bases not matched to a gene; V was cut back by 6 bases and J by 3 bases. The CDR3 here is CSVETGDYGYTF. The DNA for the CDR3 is TGCAGCGTGGAAACAGGGGACTATGGCTACACCTTC.

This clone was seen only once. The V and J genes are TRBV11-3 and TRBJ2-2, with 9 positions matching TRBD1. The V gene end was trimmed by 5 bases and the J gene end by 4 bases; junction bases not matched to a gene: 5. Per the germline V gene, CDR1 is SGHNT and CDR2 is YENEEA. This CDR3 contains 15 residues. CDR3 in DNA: TGTGCCAGCAGCGCCCGGACAGGGGTCACCGGGGAGCTGTTTTTT. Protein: CASSARTGVTGELFF.

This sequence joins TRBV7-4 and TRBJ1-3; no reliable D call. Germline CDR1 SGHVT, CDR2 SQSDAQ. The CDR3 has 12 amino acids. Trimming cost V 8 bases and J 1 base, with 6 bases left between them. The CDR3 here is CASHRSGNTIYF. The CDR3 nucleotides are TGTGCCAGCCACCGTTCTGGAAACACCATATATTTT.

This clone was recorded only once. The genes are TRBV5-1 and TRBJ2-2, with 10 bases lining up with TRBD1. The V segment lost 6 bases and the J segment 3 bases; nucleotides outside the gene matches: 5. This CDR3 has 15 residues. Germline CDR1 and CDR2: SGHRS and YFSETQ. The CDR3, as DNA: TGCGCCAGCATGGACAGGGGGTCGTACACCGGGGAGCTGTTTTTT. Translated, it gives CASMDRGSYTGELFF.

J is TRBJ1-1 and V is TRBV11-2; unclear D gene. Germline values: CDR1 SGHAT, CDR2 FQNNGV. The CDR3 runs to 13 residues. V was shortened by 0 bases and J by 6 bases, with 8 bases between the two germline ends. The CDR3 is CASSLEWGAEAFF. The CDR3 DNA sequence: TGTGCCAGCAGCTTAGAATGGGGAGCTGAAGCTTTCTTT. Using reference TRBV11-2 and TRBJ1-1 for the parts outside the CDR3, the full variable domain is EAGVAQSPRYKIIEKRQSVAFWCNPISGHATLYWYQQILGQGPKLLIQFQNNGVVDDSQLPKDRFSAERLKGVDSTLKIQPAKLEDSAVYLCASSLEWGAEAFFGQGTRLTVV.

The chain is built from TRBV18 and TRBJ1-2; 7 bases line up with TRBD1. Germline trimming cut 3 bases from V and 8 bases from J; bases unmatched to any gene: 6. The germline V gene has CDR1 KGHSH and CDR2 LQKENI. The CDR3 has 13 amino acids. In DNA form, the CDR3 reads TGTGCCAGCTCACCTGACAGGGAAGCCGGCTACACCTTC. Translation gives CASSPDREAGYTF.

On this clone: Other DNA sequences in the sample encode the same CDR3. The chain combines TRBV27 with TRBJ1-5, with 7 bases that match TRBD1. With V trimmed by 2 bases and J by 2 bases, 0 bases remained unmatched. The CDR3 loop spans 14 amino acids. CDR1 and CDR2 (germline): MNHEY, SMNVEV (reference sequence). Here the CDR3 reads CASSLQGGNQPQHF. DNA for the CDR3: TGTGCCAGCAGTTTACAGGGGGGCAATCAGCCCCAGCATTTT.

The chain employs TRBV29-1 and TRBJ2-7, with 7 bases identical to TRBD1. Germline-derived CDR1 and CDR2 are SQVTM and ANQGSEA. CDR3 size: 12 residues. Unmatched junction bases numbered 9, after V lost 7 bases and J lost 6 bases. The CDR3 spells CSASLDRAEQYF. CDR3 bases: TGCAGCGCATCCCTAGACAGGGCCGAGCAGTACTTC.

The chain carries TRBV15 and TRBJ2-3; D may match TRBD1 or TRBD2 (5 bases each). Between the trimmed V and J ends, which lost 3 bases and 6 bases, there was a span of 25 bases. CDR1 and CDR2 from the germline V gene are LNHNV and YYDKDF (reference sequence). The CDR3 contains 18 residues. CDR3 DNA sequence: TGTGCCACCAGCAGTGAAAGAGCCCGGGACCGGGGATGGGATACGCAGTATTTT. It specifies CATSSERARDRGWDTQYF.

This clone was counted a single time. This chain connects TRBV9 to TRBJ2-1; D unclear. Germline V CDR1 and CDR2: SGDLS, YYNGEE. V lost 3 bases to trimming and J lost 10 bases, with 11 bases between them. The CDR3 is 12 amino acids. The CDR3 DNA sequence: TGTGCCAGCAGCGCCGGAGTGGGCGAGCAGTTCTTC. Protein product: CASSAGVGEQFF. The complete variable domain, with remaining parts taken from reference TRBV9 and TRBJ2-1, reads DSGVTQTPKHLITATGQRVTLRCSPRSGDLSVYWYQQSLDQGLQFLIQYYNGEERAKGNILERFSAQQFPDLHSELNLSSLELGDSALYFCASSAGVGEQFFGPGTRLTVL.

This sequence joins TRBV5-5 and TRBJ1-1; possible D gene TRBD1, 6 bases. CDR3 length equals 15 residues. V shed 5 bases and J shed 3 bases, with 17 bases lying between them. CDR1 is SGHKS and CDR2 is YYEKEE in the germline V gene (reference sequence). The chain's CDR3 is CASRIVTGLDTEAFF. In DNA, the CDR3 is TGTGCCAGCAGGATCGTCACAGGGCTAGACACTGAAGCTTTCTTT.

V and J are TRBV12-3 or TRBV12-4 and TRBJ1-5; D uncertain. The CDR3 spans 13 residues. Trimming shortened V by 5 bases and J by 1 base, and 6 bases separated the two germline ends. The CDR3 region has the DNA TGTGCCAGCAGTCCAGCAAGCAATCAGCCCCAGCATTTT. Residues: CASSPASNQPQHF.

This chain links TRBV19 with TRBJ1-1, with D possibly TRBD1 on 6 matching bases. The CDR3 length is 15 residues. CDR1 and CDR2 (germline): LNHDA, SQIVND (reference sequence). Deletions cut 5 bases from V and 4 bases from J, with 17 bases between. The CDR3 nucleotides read TGTGCCAGTAGTGACGCCAGGGGCCGGACCACTGAAGCTTTCTTT. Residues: CASSDARGRTTEAFF.

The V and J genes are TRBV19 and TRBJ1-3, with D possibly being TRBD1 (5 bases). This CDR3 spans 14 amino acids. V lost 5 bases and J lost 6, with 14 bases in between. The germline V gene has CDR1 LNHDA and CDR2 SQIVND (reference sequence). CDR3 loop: CASSLRGNLNTIYF. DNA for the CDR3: TGTGCCAGTAGTCTAAGGGGAAACCTAAACACCATATATTTT. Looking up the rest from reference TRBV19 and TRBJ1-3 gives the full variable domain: DGGITQSPKYLFRKEGQNVTLSCEQNLNHDAMYWYRQDPGQGLRLIYYSQIVNDFQKGDIAEGYSVSREKKESFPLTVTSAQKNPTAFYLCASSLRGNLNTIYFGEGSWLTVV.

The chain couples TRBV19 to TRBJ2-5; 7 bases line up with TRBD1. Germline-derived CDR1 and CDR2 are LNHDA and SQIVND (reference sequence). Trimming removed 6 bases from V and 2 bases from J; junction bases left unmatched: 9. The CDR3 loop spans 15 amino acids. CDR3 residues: CASSVQQGNQETQYF. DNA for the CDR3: TGTGCCAGTAGCGTACAACAGGGGAATCAAGAGACCCAGTACTTC.

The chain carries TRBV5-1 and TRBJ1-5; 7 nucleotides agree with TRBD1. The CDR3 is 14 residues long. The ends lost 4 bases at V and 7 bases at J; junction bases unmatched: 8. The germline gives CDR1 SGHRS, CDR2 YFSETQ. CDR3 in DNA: TGCGCCAGCAGCCCCGGGACAGCTCCCCAGCCCCAGCATTTT. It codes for CASSPGTAPQPQHF.

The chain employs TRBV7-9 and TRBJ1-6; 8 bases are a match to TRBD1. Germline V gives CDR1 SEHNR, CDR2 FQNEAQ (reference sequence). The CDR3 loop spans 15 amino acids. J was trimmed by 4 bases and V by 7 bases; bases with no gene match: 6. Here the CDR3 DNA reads TGTGCCAGCAACCCAGGGGGCCTTTATAATTCACCCCTCCACTTT. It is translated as CASNPGGLYNSPLHF.

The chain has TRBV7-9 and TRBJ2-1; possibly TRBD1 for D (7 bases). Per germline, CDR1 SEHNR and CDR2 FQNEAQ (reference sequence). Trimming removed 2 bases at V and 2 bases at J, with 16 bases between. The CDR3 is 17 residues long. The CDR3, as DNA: TGTGCCAGCAGCTTATCTGGGGGGCAGGGGGCCTACAATGAGCAGTTCTTC. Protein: CASSLSGGQGAYNEQFF.

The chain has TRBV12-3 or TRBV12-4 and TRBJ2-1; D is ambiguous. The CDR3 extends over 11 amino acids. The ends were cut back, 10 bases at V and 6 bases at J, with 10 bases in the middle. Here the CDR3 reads CATALSNEQFF. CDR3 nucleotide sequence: TGTGCCACCGCACTTTCCAATGAGCAGTTCTTC.

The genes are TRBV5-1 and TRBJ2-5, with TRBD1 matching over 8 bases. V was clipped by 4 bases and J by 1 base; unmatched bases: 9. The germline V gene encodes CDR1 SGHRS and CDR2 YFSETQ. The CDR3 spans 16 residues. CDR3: CASSVGGQGGQETQYF. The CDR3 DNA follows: TGCGCCAGCAGCGTGGGTGGACAGGGCGGCCAAGAGACCCAGTACTTC.

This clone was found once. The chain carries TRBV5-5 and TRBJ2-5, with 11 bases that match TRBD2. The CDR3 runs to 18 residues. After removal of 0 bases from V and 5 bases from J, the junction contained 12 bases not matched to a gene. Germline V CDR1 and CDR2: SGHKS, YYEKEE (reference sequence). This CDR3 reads CASSLDTIAGGPRETQYF. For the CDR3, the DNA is TGTGCCAGCAGCTTGGACACCATAGCGGGGGGGCCGAGGGAGACCCAGTACTTC.

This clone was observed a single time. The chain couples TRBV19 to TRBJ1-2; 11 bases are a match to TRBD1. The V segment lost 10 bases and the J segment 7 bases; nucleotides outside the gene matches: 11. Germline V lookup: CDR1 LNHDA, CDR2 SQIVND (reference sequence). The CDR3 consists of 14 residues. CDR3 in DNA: TGTGCCACAGACCTTGGACAGGGGGCGTCTGGCTACACCTTC. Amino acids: CATDLGQGASGYTF.

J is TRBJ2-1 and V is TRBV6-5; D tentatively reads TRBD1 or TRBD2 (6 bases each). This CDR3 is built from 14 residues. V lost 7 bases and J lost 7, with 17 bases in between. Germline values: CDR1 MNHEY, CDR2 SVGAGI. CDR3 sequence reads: CASTSAVGGNEQFF. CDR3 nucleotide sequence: TGTGCCAGCACATCGGCCGTAGGGGGGAATGAGCAGTTCTTC.

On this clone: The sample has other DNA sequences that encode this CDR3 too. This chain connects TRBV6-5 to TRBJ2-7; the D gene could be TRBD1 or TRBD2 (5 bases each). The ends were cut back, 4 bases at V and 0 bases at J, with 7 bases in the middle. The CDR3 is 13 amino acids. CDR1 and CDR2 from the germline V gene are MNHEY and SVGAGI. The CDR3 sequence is CASSLGVSYEQYF. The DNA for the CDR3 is TGTGCCAGCAGTTTGGGGGTCTCCTACGAGCAGTACTTC.

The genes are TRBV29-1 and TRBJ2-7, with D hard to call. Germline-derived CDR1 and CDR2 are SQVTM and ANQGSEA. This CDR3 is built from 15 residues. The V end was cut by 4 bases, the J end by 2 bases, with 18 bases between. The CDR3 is CSVARRSSGPYEQYF. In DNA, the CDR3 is TGCAGCGTTGCGCGGCGGTCTTCCGGCCCCTACGAGCAGTACTTC.

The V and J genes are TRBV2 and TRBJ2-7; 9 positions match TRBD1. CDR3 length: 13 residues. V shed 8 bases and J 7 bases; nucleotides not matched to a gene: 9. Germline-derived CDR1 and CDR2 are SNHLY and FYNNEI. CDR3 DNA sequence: TGTGCCAGCCAAGAGGACAGGGGAGGGGAGCAGTACTTC. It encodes CASQEDRGGEQYF.

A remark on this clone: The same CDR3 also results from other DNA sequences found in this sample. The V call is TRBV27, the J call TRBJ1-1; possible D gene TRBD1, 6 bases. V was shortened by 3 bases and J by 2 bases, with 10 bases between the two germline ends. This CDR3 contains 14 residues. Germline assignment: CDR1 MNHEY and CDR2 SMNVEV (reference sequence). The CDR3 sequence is CASSLGGPNTEAFF. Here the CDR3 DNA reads TGTGCCAGCAGTTTGGGGGGCCCAAACACTGAAGCTTTCTTT.

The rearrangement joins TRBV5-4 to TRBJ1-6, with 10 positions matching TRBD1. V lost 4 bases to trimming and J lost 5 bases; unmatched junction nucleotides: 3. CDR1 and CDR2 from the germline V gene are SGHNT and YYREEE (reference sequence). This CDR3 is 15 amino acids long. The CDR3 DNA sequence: TGTGCCAGCAGCGCGGGACAGGGGAATAATTCACCCCTCCACTTT. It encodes CASSAGQGNNSPLHF. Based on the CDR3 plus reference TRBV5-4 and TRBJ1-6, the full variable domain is ETGVTQSPTHLIKTRGQQVTLRCSSQSGHNTVSWYQQALGQGPQFIFQYYREEENGRGNFPPRFSGLQFPNYSSELNVNALELDDSALYLCASSAGQGNNSPLHFGNGTRLTVT.